The 8 T cell receptor beta chains listed next were all sequenced from one sample in a study of human T cells and chemical hapten exposure. Time point meaning: patch test 1, 2 weeks after DPC sensitization. Treatment meaning: therapeutic diphenylcyclopropenone sensitization with weekly scalp DPC. MiXCR was run by TCRdb on the RACE reads, yielding one entry per CDR3 protein. This table holds 84,000 or so distinct CDR3 sequences, 10% to 13% found once. The specimen was whole blood, collected in connection with sensitization to the hapten diphenylcyclopropenone (DPC). All receptors come from a man between 35 and 55 years old with alopecia areata. Some clones in this sample may be carry-over from other donors' samples.

This clonotype was detected only a few times. The chain links TRBV6-5 to TRBJ2-3, with 9 bases fitting TRBD2. Per the germline V gene, CDR1 is MNHEY and CDR2 is SVGAGI. The CDR3 has 16 residues. The junction had 8 bases not matched to a gene; V was cut back by 4 bases and J by 3 bases. CDR3 in amino acids: CASSLSGTSSTDTQYF. CDR3 DNA: TGTGCCAGCAGTTTAAGCGGGACTAGCTCGACAGATACGCAGTATTTT.

This clonotype turned up a few times. The chain is built from TRBV29-1 and TRBJ2-5, with 11 bases identical to TRBD1. Losses at the gene ends were 6 bases for V and 4 bases for J; bases not matched to a gene: 10. The CDR3 is made up of 15 amino acids. CDR1 SQVTM and CDR2 ANQGSEA come from the germline V gene. The CDR3: CSVAGQGVYVETQYF. CDR3 bases: TGCAGCGTAGCGGGACAGGGGGTATACGTAGAGACCCAGTACTTC.

The table lists this clonotype with a few counts. The chain is built from TRBV18 and TRBJ2-1; 7 positions agree with TRBD2. Germline CDR1 reads KGHSH; CDR2 reads LQKENI. CDR3 length: 17 residues. The ends lost 0 bases at V and 9 bases at J; junction bases unmatched: 14. The CDR3 DNA reads as TGTGCCAGCTCACCACCGGGGACTCGCGGGAGAGATGGTGAGCAGTTCTTC. Amino acid sequence: CASSPPGTRGRDGEQFF.

This clonotype came up many times. The chain recombines TRBV29-1 with TRBJ2-3, with 8 bases matching TRBD1. The V and J ends lost 3 bases and 4 bases, in that order; junction bases with no gene match: 6. The CDR3 loop spans 14 amino acids. In germline, CDR1 is SQVTM, CDR2 ANQGSEA. CDR3 nucleotide sequence: TGCAGCGTTGACAGGGGGCGAAGCCCAGATACGCAGTATTTT. Translated, it gives CSVDRGRSPDTQYF.

This clonotype has only a few counts. This chain connects TRBV14 to TRBJ2-3; perhaps D is TRBD1 or TRBD2 (6 bases each). Germline lookup yields CDR1 SGHDN and CDR2 FVKESK. V was shortened by 0 bases and J by 2 bases, with 15 bases between the two germline ends. This CDR3 contains 17 residues. CDR3 in DNA: TGTGCCAGCAGCCAAGATCGGGGGCAGGGAGACACAGATACGCAGTATTTT. Translating gives CASSQDRGQGDTDTQYF.

This clonotype has only a few counts. The rearrangement uses TRBV29-1 and TRBJ1-1; a weak D match, TRBD1 (6 bases). Germline CDR1 is SQVTM and CDR2 is ANQGSEA. The CDR3 totals 13 residues. Trimming took 8 bases from V and 0 from J, leaving 13 bases between them. The CDR3: CSSRTDLNTEAFF. The CDR3 nucleotides are TGCAGCTCCCGGACAGACCTGAACACTGAAGCTTTCTTT.

This sequence joins TRBV12-3 or TRBV12-4 and TRBJ1-6; D is ambiguous. CDR3 length: 12 amino acids. The V and J ends lost 1 base and 8 bases respectively, with 3 bases between them. As DNA, the CDR3 is TGTGCCAGCAGTTTAGAGGATTCACCCCTCCACTTT. Its protein product is CASSLEDSPLHF.

This clonotype was recorded a few times. This chain connects TRBV3-1 to TRBJ2-4, with TRBD2 matching 10 bases. The CDR3 length is 15 residues. CDR1 is LGHDT and CDR2 is YNNKEL in the germline V gene (reference sequence). The V and J ends lost 3 bases and 8 bases, in that order; junction bases with no gene match: 7. Written as DNA, the CDR3 is TGTGCCAGCAGCCAGTTAGCGGGAGGTGTTGACATTCAGTACTTC. Translated: CASSQLAGGVDIQYF.